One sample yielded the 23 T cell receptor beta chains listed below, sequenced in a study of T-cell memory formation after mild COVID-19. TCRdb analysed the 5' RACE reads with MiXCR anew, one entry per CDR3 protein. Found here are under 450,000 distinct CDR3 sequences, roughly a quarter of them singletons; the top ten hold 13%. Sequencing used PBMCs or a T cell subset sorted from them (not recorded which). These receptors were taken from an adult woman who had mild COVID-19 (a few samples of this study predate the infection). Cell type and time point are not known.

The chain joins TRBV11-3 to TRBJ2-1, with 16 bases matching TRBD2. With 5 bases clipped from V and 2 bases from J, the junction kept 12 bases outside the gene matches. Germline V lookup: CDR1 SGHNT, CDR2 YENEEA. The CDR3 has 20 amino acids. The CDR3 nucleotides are TGTGCCAGCAGCCCCCGGAGGGGACTAGCGGGAGGGAGCGCCTACAATGAGCAGTTCTTC. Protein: CASSPRRGLAGGSAYNEQFF.

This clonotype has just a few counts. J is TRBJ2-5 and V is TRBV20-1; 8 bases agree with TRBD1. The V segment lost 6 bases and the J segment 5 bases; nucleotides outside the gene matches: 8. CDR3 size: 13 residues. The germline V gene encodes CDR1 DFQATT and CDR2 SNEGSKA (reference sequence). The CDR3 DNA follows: TGCAGTGCGGTACGGACAGGGCGGGAGACCCAGTACTTC. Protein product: CSAVRTGRETQYF.

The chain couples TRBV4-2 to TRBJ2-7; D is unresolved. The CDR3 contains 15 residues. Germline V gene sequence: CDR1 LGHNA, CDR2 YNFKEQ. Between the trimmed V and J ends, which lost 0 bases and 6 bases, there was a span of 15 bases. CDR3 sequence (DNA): TGTGCCAGCAGCCAAGATCATGGCCTCTTCCCCGAGCAGTACTTC. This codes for CASSQDHGLFPEQYF.

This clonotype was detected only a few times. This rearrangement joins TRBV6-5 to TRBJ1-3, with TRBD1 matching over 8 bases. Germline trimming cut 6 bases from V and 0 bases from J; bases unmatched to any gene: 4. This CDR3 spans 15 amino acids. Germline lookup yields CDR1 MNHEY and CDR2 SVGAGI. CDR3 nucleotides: TGTGCCAGCAGGGAGGACAGGGCCTCTGGAAACACCATATATTTT. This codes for CASREDRASGNTIYF.

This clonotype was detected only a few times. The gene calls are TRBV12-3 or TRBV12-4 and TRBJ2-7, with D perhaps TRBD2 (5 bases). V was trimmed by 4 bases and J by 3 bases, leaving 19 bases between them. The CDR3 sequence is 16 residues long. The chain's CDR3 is CASSSTLNGNHYEQYF. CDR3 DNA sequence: TGTGCCAGCAGTTCCACCCTCAACGGGAACCACTACGAGCAGTACTTC.

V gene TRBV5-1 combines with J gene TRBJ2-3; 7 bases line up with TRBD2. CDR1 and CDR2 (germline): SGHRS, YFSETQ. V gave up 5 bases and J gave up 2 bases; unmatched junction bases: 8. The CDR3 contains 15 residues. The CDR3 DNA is TGCGCCAGCAGAAACCGGGACTACTTCACAGATACGCAGTATTTT. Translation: CASRNRDYFTDTQYF.

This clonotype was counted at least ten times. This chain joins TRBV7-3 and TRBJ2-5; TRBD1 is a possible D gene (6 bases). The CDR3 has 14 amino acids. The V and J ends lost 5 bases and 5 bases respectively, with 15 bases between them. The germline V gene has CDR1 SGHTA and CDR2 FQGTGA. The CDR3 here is CASSPPGTSETQYF. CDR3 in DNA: TGTGCCAGCAGCCCTCCGGGGACAAGCGAGACCCAGTACTTC.

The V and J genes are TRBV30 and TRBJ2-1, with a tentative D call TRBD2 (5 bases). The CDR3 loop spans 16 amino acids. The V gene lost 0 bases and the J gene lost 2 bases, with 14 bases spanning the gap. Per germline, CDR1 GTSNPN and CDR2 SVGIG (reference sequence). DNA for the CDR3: TGTGCCTGGAGTGTACGAGGGTTTGTGACCTACAATGAGCAGTTCTTC. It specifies CAWSVRGFVTYNEQFF.

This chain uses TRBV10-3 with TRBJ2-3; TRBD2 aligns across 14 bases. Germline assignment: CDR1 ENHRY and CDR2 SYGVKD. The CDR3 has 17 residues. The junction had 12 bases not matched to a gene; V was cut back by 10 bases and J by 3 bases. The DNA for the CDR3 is TGTGCCAACACCCCCGGGACTAGCGGGAGTGGGACAGATACGCAGTATTTT. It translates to CANTPGTSGSGTDTQYF.

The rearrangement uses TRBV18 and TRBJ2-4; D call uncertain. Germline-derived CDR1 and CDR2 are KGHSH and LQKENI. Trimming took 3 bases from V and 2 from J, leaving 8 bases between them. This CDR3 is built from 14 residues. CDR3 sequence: CASSPLGTKNIQYF. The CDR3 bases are TGTGCCAGCTCACCTTTGGGTACCAAAAACATTCAGTACTTC.

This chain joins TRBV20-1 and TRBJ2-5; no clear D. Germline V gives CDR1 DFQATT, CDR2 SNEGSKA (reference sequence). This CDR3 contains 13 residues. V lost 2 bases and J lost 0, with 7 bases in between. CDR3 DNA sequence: TGCAGTGCTAGATACAGCTACCAAGAGACCCAGTACTTC. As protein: CSARYSYQETQYF.

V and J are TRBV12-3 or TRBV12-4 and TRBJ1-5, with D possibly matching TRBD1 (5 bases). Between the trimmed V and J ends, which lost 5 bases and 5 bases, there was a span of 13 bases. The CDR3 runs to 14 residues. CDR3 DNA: TGTGCCAGCAGTCTCCGGGGGTCGTATCAGCCCCAGCATTTT. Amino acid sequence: CASSLRGSYQPQHF.

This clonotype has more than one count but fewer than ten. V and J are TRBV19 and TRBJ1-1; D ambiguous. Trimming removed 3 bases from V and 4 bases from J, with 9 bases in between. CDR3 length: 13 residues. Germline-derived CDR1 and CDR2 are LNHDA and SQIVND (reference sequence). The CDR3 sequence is CASSIPAGTEAFF. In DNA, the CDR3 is TGTGCCAGTAGTATTCCAGCGGGCACTGAAGCTTTCTTT.

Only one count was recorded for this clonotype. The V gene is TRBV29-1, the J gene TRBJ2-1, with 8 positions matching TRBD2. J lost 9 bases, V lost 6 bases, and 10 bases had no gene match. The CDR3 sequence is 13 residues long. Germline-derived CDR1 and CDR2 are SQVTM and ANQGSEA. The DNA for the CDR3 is TGCAGCGTCGGGGGGGGGGTACACGTTGAGCAGTTCTTC. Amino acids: CSVGGGVHVEQFF.

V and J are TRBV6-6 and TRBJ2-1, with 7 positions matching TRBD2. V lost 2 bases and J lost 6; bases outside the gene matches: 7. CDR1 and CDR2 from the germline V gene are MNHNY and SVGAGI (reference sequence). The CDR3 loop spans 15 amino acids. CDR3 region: CASSYPRGEGNEQFF. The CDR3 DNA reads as TGTGCCAGCAGTTACCCCCGGGGGGAGGGCAATGAGCAGTTCTTC.

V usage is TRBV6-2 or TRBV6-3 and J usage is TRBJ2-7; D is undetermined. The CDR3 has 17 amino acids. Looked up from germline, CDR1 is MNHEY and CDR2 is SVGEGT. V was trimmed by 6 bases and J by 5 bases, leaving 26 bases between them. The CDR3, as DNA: TGTGCCAGCAGGCAACTGACCAATATGGATTTCGCCAACGAGCAGTACTTC. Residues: CASRQLTNMDFANEQYF.

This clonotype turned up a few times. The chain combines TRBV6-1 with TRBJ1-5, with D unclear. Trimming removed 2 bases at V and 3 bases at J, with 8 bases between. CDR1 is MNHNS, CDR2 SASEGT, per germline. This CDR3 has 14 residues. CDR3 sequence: CASSEIPYNQPQHF. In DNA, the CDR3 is TGTGCCAGCAGTGAAATCCCCTACAATCAGCCCCAGCATTTT.

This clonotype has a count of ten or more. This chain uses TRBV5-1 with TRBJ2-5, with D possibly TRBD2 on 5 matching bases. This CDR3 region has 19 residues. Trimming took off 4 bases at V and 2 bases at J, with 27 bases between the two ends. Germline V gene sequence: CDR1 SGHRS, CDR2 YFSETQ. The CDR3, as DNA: TGCGCCAGCAGCCGATCCCGCGGACTGTTTGGGAATATGCAAGAGACCCAGTACTTC. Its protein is CASSRSRGLFGNMQETQYF.

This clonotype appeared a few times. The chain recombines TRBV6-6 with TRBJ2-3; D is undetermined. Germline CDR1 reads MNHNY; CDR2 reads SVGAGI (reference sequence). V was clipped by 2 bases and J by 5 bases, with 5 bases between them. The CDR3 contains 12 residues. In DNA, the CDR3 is TGTGCCAGCAGTTACGATAGAGATACGCAGTATTTT. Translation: CASSYDRDTQYF.

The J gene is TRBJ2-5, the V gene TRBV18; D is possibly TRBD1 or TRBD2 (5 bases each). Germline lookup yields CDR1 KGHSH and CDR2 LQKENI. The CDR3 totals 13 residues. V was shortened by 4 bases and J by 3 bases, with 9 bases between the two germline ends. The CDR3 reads CASSLQGEETQYF. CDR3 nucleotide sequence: TGTGCCAGCTCACTTCAGGGAGAAGAGACCCAGTACTTC.

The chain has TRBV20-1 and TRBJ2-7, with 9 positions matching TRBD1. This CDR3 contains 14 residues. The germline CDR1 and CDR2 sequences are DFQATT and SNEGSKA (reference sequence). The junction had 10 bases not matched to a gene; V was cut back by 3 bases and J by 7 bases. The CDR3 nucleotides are TGCAGTGCTAGTGCCGGGACAGGGTTGGAGGAGCAGTACTTC. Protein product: CSASAGTGLEEQYF.

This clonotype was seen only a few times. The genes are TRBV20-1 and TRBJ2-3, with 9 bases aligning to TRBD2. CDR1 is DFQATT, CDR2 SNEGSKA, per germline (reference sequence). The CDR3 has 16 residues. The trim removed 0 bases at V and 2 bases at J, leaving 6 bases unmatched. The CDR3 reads CSARDRASGNTDTQYF. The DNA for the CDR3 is TGCAGTGCTAGAGATCGGGCTAGCGGGAACACAGATACGCAGTATTTT.

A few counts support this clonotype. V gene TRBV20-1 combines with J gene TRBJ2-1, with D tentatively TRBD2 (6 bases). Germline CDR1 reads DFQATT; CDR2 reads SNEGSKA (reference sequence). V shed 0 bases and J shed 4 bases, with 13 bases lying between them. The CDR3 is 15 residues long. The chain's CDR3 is CSARDSRRDYNEQFF. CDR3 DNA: TGCAGTGCTAGAGATTCACGGCGGGATTACAATGAGCAGTTCTTC.